Listed below are T cell receptor beta chains from one sample, sequenced in a study of lymphopenia after photon versus proton radiotherapy. Only in-frame clones appear in the TCRdb table, and some are missing; sequencing was by immunoSEQ multiplex PCR. The table has roughly 5,000 clones, more than 70% seen once. The input for sequencing was peripheral blood, taken from a patient treated with photon-based radiotherapy. The receptors derive from a man older than 75 with cholangiocarcinoma. Both conserved end residues are part of each CDR3. A D gene is named only where the DNA matches it firmly. Clone size is not always given. Where it is, it says once, few, many or a class for expanded clones.

j_call,d_call,v_call,clone_size,cdr3_length,cdr3_nt,cdr3_aa
TRBJ2-3,TRBD1,TRBV29-1,-,14,TGCAGCGTTTCGGGACAGGGCTTCGCGGATACGCAGTATTTT,CSVSGQGFADTQYF
TRBJ2-3,TRBD1,TRBV29-1,-,11,TGCAGCGGCGGACAGGGCGATACGCAGTATTTT,CSGGQGDTQYF
TRBJ1-5,TRBD1,TRBV2,once,14,TGTGCCAGCAGCCGGGACAGTAGCAATCAGCCCCAGCATTTT,CASSRDSSNQPQHF
TRBJ2-7,-,TRBV5-1,-,16,TGCGCCAGCAGCCCCAGCCCGACGGCGGTGGGCTACGAGCAGTACTTC,CASSPSPTAVGYEQYF
TRBJ1-1,-,TRBV5-1,few,14,TGCGCCAGCAGCTTGGAGGGAGGGAGCACTGAAGCTTTCTTT,CASSLEGGSTEAFF
TRBJ1-4,-,TRBV5-4,-,13,TGTGCCAGCAGCTTGAGGGAAGGGGGAAAACTGTTTTTT,CASSLREGGKLFF
TRBJ2-5,TRBD1,TRBV7-2,-,14,TGTGCCAGCAGCTTAAGGGGGCTCGGAGAGACCCAGTACTTC,CASSLRGLGETQYF
TRBJ1-4,TRBD1,TRBV2,-,13,TGTGCCAGCTTTCAGGGGGGAAATGAAAAACTGTTTTTT,CASFQGGNEKLFF
TRBJ2-1,-,TRBV13,-,16,TGTGCCAGCAGCCTCTCGCAGGGGGGATGGTACAATGAGCAGTTCTTC,CASSLSQGGWYNEQFF
TRBJ1-2,TRBD1,TRBV27,few,14,TGTGCCAGCAGTTGGACAGGGGGAGTATATGGCTACACCTTC,CASSWTGGVYGYTF
TRBJ1-2,-,TRBV5-4,-,15,TGTGCCAGCAGCTTGGCCAACGGGGAGGGCTATGGCTACACCTTC,CASSLANGEGYGYTF
TRBJ2-7,-,TRBV27,-,15,TGTGCCAGCAGTCCGAGTCAAAGGGGCGCCTACGAGCAGTACTTC,CASSPSQRGAYEQYF
TRBJ1-1,-,TRBV5-6,-,14,TGTGCCAGCACTTCTAAACAGGTGCGGACTGAAGCTTTCTTT,CASTSKQVRTEAFF
TRBJ2-3,TRBD2,TRBV9,-,17,TGTGCCAGCAGCGCGCCCATCGCGGGGGGCGCCGCAGATACGCAGTATTTT,CASSAPIAGGAADTQYF
TRBJ1-2,TRBD1,TRBV6-6,-,13,TGTGCCAGCAGCTACGGGACAGATTATGGCTACACCTTC,CASSYGTDYGYTF
TRBJ1-2,TRBD1,TRBV19,-,13,TGTGCCAGTAGTAGGGACAGGAACTATGGCTACACCTTC,CASSRDRNYGYTF
TRBJ2-5,TRBD1,TRBV18,once,15,TGTGCCAGCTCACGAGGGACAGGGGGCCAAGAGACCCAGTACTTC,CASSRGTGGQETQYF
TRBJ1-1,TRBD1,TRBV7-9,-,16,TGTGCCAGCAGCTTAGGATCAGGGGGTTTTGGGACTGAAGCTTTCTTT,CASSLGSGGFGTEAFF
TRBJ2-1,TRBD2,TRBV7-2,-,18,TGTGCCAGCAGCTCCCGATATGGACTAGCGGGGGAGGGAATGGAGCAGTTCTTC,CASSSRYGLAGEGMEQFF
TRBJ1-5,TRBD1,TRBV28,-,14,TGTGCCAGCAGTTTAGACAGGGGTAATCAGCCCCAGCATTTT,CASSLDRGNQPQHF
TRBJ1-2,TRBD1,TRBV6-5,-,15,TGTGCCAGCAGTTACCGGGACAGGGGGTTCTATGGCTACACCTTC,CASSYRDRGFYGYTF
TRBJ2-5,TRBD2,TRBV7-9,-,17,TGTGCCAGCAGCTTAGGGGGTAGCGGGGGATCCCAAGAGACCCAGTACTTC,CASSLGGSGGSQETQYF
TRBJ2-3,-,TRBV28,once,17,TGTGCCAGCAGTTCCTTCTTGACTAGTCGGGGGACAGATACGCAGTATTTT,CASSSFLTSRGTDTQYF
TRBJ2-5,-,TRBV6-1,-,14,TGTGCCAGCAGTGGTGGGTGGGGGAGAGAGACCCAGTACTTC,CASSGGWGRETQYF
TRBJ2-2,-,TRBV5-1,-,16,TGCGCCAGCAGCTTGTTCGGGGCTGCGAACACCGGGGAGCTGTTTTTT,CASSLFGAANTGELFF
TRBJ2-2,-,TRBV5-5,-,16,TGTGCCAGCAGCTTGGAGCCGGGTCCGAACACCGGGGAGCTGTTTTTT,CASSLEPGPNTGELFF
TRBJ2-5,-,TRBV27,-,14,TGTGCCAGCAGTTTAGCCCCCCTCCTTGAGACCCAGTACTTC,CASSLAPLLETQYF
TRBJ1-1,-,TRBV5-1,once,16,TGCGCCAGCAGCTTGGGAGTGGGGGTAAAATACACTGAAGCTTTCTTT,CASSLGVGVKYTEAFF
TRBJ2-1,TRBD2,TRBV7-7,once,17,TGTGCTAGCAGCCCAAATGGACTAGCGGGGGGGCATGGTGAGCAGTTCTTC,CASSPNGLAGGHGEQFF
TRBJ1-6,-,TRBV4-1,-,13,TGCGCCAGCAGCCAAGATGGGGGTTCACCCCTCCACTTT,CASSQDGGSPLHF
TRBJ1-2,-,TRBV20-1,-,11,TGCAGTGCCGACAGCAACTATGGCTACACCTTC,CSADSNYGYTF
TRBJ2-2,TRBD2,TRBV4-1,-,16,TGCGCCAGCAGCCAAGCGGGGGGGTCTGAAAACGGGGAGCTGTTTTTT,CASSQAGGSENGELFF
TRBJ2-1,-,TRBV10-3,-,14,TGTGCCATCGGGGACACAAGCTCCTACAATGAGCAGTTCTTC,CAIGDTSSYNEQFF
TRBJ1-2,-,TRBV7-2,-,14,TGTGCCAGCAGCCTCAGTATGGGTAACTATGGCTACACCTTC,CASSLSMGNYGYTF
TRBJ1-3,-,TRBV6-6,-,14,TGTGCCAGCGGCGACAGAACCTCTGGAAACACCATATATTTT,CASGDRTSGNTIYF
TRBJ2-5,-,TRBV5-1,-,16,TGCGCCAGCAGCCGGGGTGGAGTTCCCGGCCAAGAGACCCAGTACTTC,CASSRGGVPGQETQYF
TRBJ2-4,-,TRBV29-1,-,13,TGCAGCGTTGAGTCGCGGGGTACGGACATTCAGTACTTC,CSVESRGTDIQYF
TRBJ1-1,-,TRBV4-1,-,15,TGCGCCAGCAGCCAAGCCGACAGGCTTCCCCCCGAAGCTTTCTTT,CASSQADRLPPEAFF
TRBJ1-6,-,TRBV25-1,-,15,TGTGCCAGCAGTGAAGAAGGGGTGAATAATTCACCCCTCCACTTT,CASSEEGVNNSPLHF
TRBJ1-2,-,TRBV29-1,-,13,TGCAGCGTCACAGGGCCAAGGGACTATGGCTACACCTTC,CSVTGPRDYGYTF
TRBJ1-5,-,TRBV7-8,-,16,TGTGCCAGCAGCCCTCAAGGGTTACTCAGCAATCAGCCCCAGCATTTT,CASSPQGLLSNQPQHF
TRBJ1-1,-,TRBV30,-,11,TGTGCCTGGGTTAGGGGCACTGAAGCTTTCTTT,CAWVRGTEAFF
TRBJ1-1,TRBD1,TRBV11-3,-,15,TGTGCCAGCAGCTTGGGACAGGGGGCGAACACTGAAGCTTTCTTT,CASSLGQGANTEAFF
TRBJ1-4,-,TRBV6-1,-,15,TGTGCCAGCAGTGCCCTCGACACAGGCGGTGAAAAACTGTTTTTT,CASSALDTGGEKLFF
TRBJ2-5,-,TRBV11-2,once,13,TGTGCCAGCAGCCGGGCCCTCGGGGAGACCCAGTACTTC,CASSRALGETQYF
TRBJ2-3,-,TRBV5-8,-,13,TGTGCCAGCAGGGCCGGGAACACAGATACGCAGTATTTT,CASRAGNTDTQYF
TRBJ2-2,TRBD2,TRBV7-2,-,16,TGTGCCAGCAGCCCGAGAGCGGGGCGGGACACCGGGGAGCTGTTTTTT,CASSPRAGRDTGELFF
TRBJ2-3,TRBD2,TRBV7-2,-,17,TGTGCCAGCAGCCCGCCGACTAGCGGGGGGCCCCCACGTACGCAGTATTTT,CASSPPTSGGPPRTQYF
TRBJ1-2,-,TRBV18,-,16,TGTGCCAGCTCACCCTGGACTGGGGACCCTAACTATGGCTACACCTTC,CASSPWTGDPNYGYTF
TRBJ1-2,TRBD1,TRBV2,once,13,TGTGCCAGCAGGAACAGGGGTTCCAATGGCTACACCTTC,CASRNRGSNGYTF
TRBJ2-7,-,TRBV6-1,-,15,TGTGCCAGCAGTGAAGGAGCTTGGGGAGTCTACGAGCAGTACTTC,CASSEGAWGVYEQYF
TRBJ1-2,-,TRBV7-3,few,12,TGTGCCAGCAGCTTAGGGGGTCAAGGCTACACCTTC,CASSLGGQGYTF
TRBJ2-5,-,TRBV29-1,-,12,TGCAGCGTTGAAGACGACAGGAGGACCCAGTACTTC,CSVEDDRRTQYF